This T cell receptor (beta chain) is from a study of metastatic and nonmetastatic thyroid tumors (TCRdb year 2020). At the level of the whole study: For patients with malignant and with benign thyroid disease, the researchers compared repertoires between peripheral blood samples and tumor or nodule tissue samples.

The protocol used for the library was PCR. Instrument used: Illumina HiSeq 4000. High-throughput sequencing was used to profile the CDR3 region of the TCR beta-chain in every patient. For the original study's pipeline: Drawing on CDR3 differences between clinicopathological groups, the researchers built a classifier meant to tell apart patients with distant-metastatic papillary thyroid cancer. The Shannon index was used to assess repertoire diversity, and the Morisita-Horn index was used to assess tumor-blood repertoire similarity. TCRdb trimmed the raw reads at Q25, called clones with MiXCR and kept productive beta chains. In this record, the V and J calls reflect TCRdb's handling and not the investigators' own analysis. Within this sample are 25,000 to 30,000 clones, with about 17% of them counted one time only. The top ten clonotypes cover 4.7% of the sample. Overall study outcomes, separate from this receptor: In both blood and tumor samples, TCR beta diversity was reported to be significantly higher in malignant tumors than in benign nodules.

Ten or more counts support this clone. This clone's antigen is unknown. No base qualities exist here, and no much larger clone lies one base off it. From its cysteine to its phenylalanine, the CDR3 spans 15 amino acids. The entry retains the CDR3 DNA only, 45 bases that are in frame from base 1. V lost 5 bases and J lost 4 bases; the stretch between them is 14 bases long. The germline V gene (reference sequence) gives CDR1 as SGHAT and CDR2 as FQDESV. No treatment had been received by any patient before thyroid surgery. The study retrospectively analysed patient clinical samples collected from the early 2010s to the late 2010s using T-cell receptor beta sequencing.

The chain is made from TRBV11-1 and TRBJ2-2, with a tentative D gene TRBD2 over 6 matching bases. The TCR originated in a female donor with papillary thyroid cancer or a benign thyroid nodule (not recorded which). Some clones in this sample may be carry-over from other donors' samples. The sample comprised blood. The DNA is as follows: TGTGCCAGCAGCAATGGGCGGGGACTCACCGGGGAGCTGTTTTTT. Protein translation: CASSNGRGLTGELFF. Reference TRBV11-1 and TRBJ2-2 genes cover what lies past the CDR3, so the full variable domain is EAEVAQSPRYKITEKSQAVAFWCDPISGHATLYWYRQILGQGPELLVQFQDESVVDDSQLPKDRFSAERLKGVDSTLKIQPAELGDSAMYLCASSNGRGLTGELFFGEGSRLTVL.